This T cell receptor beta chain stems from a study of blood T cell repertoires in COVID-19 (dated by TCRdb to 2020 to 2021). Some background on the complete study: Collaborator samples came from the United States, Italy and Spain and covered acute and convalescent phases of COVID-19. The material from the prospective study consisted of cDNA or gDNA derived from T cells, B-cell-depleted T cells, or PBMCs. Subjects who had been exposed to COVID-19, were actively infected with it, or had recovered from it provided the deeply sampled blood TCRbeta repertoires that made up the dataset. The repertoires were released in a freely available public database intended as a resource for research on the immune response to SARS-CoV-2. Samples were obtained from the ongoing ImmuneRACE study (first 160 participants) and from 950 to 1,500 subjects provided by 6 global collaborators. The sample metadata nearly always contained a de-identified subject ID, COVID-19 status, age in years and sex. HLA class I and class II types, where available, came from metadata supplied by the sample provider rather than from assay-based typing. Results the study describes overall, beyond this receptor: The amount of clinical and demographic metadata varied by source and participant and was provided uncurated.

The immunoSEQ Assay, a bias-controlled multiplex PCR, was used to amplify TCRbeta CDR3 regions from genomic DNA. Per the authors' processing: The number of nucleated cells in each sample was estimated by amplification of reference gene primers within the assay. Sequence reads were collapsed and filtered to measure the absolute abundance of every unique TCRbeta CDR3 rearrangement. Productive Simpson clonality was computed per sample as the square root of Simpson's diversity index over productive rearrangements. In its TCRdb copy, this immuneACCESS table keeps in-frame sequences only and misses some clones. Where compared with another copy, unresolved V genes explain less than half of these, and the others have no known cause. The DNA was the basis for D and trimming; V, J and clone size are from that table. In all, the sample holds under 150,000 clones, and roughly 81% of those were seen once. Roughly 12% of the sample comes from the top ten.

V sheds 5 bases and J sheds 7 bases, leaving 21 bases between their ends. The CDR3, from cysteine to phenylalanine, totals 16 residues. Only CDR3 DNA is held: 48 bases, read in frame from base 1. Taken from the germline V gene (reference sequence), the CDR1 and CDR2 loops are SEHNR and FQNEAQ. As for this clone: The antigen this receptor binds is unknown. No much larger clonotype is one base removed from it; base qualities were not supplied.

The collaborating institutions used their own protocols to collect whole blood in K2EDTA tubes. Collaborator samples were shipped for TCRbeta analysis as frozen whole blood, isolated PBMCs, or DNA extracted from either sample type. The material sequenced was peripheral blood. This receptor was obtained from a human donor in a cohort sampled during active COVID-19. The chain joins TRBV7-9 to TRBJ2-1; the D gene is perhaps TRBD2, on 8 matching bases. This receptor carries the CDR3 CASSPQGGGGLNEQFF. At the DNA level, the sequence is TGTGCCAGCAGCCCACAAGGGGGCGGGGGGCTGAATGAGCAGTTCTTC. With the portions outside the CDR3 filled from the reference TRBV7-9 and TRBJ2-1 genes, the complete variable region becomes DTGVSQNPRHKITKRGQNVTFRCDPISEHNRLYWYRQTLGQGPEFLTYFQNEAQLEKSRLLSDRFSAERPKGSFSTLEIQRTEQGDSAMYLCASSPQGGGGLNEQFFGPGTRLTVL.